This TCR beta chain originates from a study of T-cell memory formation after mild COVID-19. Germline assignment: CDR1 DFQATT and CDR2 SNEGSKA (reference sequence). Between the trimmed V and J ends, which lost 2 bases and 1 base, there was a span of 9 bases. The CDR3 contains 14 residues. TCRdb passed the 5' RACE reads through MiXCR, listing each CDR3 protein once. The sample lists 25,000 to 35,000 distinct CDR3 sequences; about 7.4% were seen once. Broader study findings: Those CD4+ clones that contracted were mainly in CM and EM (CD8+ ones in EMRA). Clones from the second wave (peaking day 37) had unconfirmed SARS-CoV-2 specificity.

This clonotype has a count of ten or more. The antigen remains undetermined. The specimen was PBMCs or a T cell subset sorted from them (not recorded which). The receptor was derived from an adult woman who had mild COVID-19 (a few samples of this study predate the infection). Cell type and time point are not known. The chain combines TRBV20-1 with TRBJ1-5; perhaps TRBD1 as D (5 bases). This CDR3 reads CSARPGPSNQPQHF. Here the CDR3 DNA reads TGCAGTGCTAGACCGGGACCGAGCAATCAGCCCCAGCATTTT.